The clone carrying this T cell receptor beta chain came up many times. What it binds is not known. The CDR3 has 16 amino acids. The V and J ends lost 5 bases and 5 bases, in that order; junction bases with no gene match: 3. TCRdb itself ran the RT-PCR reads through MiXCR, one entry per CDR3 protein. The table has more than 700,000 distinct CDR3 sequences, roughly 20% seen once; the top ten hold roughly 10%. This entry comes from a study of response to subunit inactivated influenza vaccine. Study-level results: Only a handful of new T cells, the authors suggested, are recruited with each seasonal influenza vaccination.

The chain employs TRBV12-3 or TRBV12-4 and TRBJ2-2; 15 bases map to TRBD2. This sequence originates from a man aged 50-59 years who received an inactivated influenza vaccine. The source material was PBMCs from blood, sampled less than 6 days after vaccination. The CDR3 sequence: CASSQGLAGGTGELFF. The DNA of the CDR3 is TGTGCCAGCAGTCAGGGACTAGCGGGAGGTACCGGGGAGCTGTTTTTT.